This T cell receptor (beta chain) was profiled in a study of blood T cell repertoires in COVID-19. Study-level information: PBMCs, B-cell-depleted T cells, or T cells were the source of the cDNA or gDNA that made up the material.

In the source study's methods: It was from reference gene primer amplification that nucleated cell counts were estimated. Clones were sequenced by immunoSEQ multiplex PCR, and TCRdb holds only the in-frame ones, with some missing. V, J and clone size are those of that table, while D and trimming were read from the DNA. This sample has roughly 280,000 clones, with about 86% found just once. Germline loops: CDR1 LGHNA, CDR2 YSLEER. The CDR3 has 15 amino acids. The V end was cut by 4 bases, the J end by 6 bases, with 19 bases between. The chain is built from TRBV4-3 and TRBJ2-7; TRBD2 is a possible D gene (6 bases). The sequence was obtained from a man aged 18 to 30 with active or convalescent COVID-19. Specimen: peripheral blood. The CDR3 sequence: CASSLHRDWVGEQYF. CDR3 nucleotide sequence: TGCGCCAGCAGCCTCCACCGGGACTGGGTTGGCGAGCAGTACTTC.